Listed here is a single TCR beta chain. The specificity of this receptor is unknown. Per-base quality was not reported, and no clone a single base away is much larger than it. Whole blood was collected in K2EDTA tubes by collaborating institutions according to the institutions' own protocols. For TCRbeta analysis, collaborators shipped samples as frozen whole blood, isolated PBMCs, or DNA extracted from either of those sample types. This sample was included in a study of blood T cell repertoires in COVID-19 (dated by TCRdb to about 2020). Study-wide context: Samples from collaborators originated in the United States, Italy and Spain and spanned both the acute and convalescent phases of COVID-19. A de-identified subject ID, COVID-19 status, age in years and sex were almost always included in the sample metadata. Deeply sampled blood TCRbeta repertoires from subjects exposed to, actively infected with, or recovered from COVID-19 were included in the dataset. The prospective study material was composed of cDNA or gDNA derived from T cells, B-cell-depleted T cells, or PBMCs. The repertoires were released in a freely available public database meant as a resource for research on the immune response to SARS-CoV-2. HLA class I and class II types, where available, came from metadata supplied by the sample provider rather than from assay-based typing. The samples were drawn from the first 160 participants of the ongoing ImmuneRACE study and from over 950 subjects provided by 6 global collaborators.

The CDR3 contains 16 residues, cysteine and phenylalanine counted. Just the 48-base CDR3 DNA is kept, in frame starting at base 1. After removal of 0 bases from V and 7 bases from J, the junction retains 7 bases not matched to a gene. From the germline V gene (reference sequence), CDR1 is LNHNV and CDR2 is YYDKDF. Summary of the overall study and its limitations: The amount of clinical and demographic metadata varied by source and participant and was provided uncurated.

TCRbeta CDR3 regions were amplified from genomic DNA by means of the immunoSEQ Assay, a bias-controlled multiplex PCR. In the authors' own workflow: Nucleated cell counts per sample were estimated from amplification of reference gene primers within the assay. To quantify the absolute abundance of each unique TCRbeta CDR3 rearrangement, sequence reads were collapsed and filtered. For each sample, productive Simpson clonality was calculated as the square root of Simpson's diversity index across productive rearrangements. The table was pulled from immuneACCESS by TCRdb, which kept in-frame rearrangements only. Such tables lose some clones; where checked, under half of the loss comes from unresolved V genes, and the rest has no known cause. Clone size and V and J calls were adopted from that table, with D and trimming inferred from the DNA. The sample contains roughly 150,000 clones, around 75% of them found a single time. Jointly, the top ten make up approximately 13% of the sample.

The rearrangement combines TRBV15 with TRBJ2-7; TRBD2 aligns with 12 central bases. This TCR derives from a woman older than 75 with acute or convalescent COVID-19. Sequencing was done on a sample of peripheral blood. The CDR3 sequence is CATSRDLTSGGEEQYF. Here is the DNA: TGTGCCACCAGCAGAGATCTGACTAGCGGGGGTGAAGAGCAGTACTTC.